This TCR beta chain was identified during a study of T cells expressing NK-cell markers. Study summary: Source material for TCR beta repertoires consisted of sorted CD3+CD56+NKG2C+, CD3+CD56+NKG2C- and CD3+CD56-NKG2C+ T cells. One of eight sequenced donors was HCMV-seronegative; the other seven were seropositive. Findings and limits, study-wide: The CD3+CD56-NKG2C+ fraction of several donors was also led by these clonotypes.

TCRdb re-called the 5' RACE reads and shows each CDR3 protein once, DNA omitted. Recorded here are fewer than 400,000 distinct CDR3 sequences; the top ten clones represent around 5%. Comment on this clonotype: Its antigen is not known.

This CDR3 has 19 residues. V and J are TRBV12-3 or TRBV12-4 and TRBJ2-3; TCRdb gives TRBD2 as the D gene, but with no DNA this cannot be confirmed. The receptor's source is a man between 18 and 69 years old in good health. The sample taken for sequencing was blood T cells: a sorted CD56 or NKG2C T cell subset, CD4+ or CD8+ T cells, or bulk PBMC T cells (not recorded which). CDR3: CASSSIPIRLAGVADTQYF.